The 28 T cell receptor beta chains given below trace back to one sample, sequenced in a study of T cells in Graves' hyperthyroidism and ophthalmopathy. RNA transcripts gave rise to amplified TCR beta CDR3 regions. HTBI primers drove first-round RT-PCR of the TCR CDR3. MiXCR, run by TCRdb on the multiplex PCR reads, gives a single entry per CDR3 protein. The profile shows 660,000 or so distinct CDR3 sequences, around 20% of them singletons. Sequenced input: blood. All receptors come from a young man with Graves' ophthalmopathy.

The chain couples TRBV30 to TRBJ2-7, with D tentatively TRBD1 or TRBD2 (5 bases each). The germline gives CDR1 GTSNPN, CDR2 SVGIG (reference sequence). Trimming pared 1 base from V and 0 bases from J, leaving 10 bases between. CDR3 size: 14 residues. The CDR3 here is CAWSGGGTSYEQYF. CDR3 sequence (DNA): TGTGCCTGGAGTGGCGGTGGGACCTCCTACGAGCAGTACTTC. The full variable domain, its missing parts supplied by reference TRBV30 and TRBJ2-7, is SQTIHQWPATLVQPVGSPLSLECTVEGTSNPNLYWYRQAAGRGLQLLFYSVGIGQISSEVPQNLSASRPQDRQFILSSKKLLLSDSGFYLCAWSGGGTSYEQYFGPGTRLTVT.

The chain joins TRBV27 to TRBJ2-2; 11 bases agree with TRBD1. Trimming at V came to 2 bases and at J to 6 bases, leaving 2 bases not matched to a gene. Germline values: CDR1 MNHEY, CDR2 SMNVEV (reference sequence). CDR3 length: 15 amino acids. The CDR3 nucleotides read TGTGCCAGCAGTTTAGGGGGACAGGGGGCCGGGGAGCTGTTTTTT. Its protein is CASSLGGQGAGELFF.

Many counts were recorded for this clonotype. V is TRBV20-1 and J is TRBJ2-3; D is unclear. Germline V lookup: CDR1 DFQATT, CDR2 SNEGSKA (reference sequence). Trimming stripped 1 base from V and 5 bases from J, with 7 bases between. The CDR3 loop spans 12 amino acids. The CDR3 loop is CSARGDVDTQYF. DNA of the CDR3: TGCAGTGCTAGAGGCGATGTAGATACGCAGTATTTT.

Comment on this clonotype: A read error may explain this, as a much larger clone is one base away. This chain connects TRBV15 to TRBJ2-5; D call uncertain. Germline CDR1 reads LNHNV; CDR2 reads YYDKDF (reference sequence). V shed 0 bases and J shed 4 bases, with 3 bases lying between them. This CDR3 region has 12 residues. CDR3 sequence reads: CATSRDLETQYF. The CDR3 coding sequence is TGTGCCACCAGCAGAGATCTAGAGACCCAGTACTTC.

The chain uses TRBV6-5 and TRBJ2-7; no clear D gene. In germline, CDR1 is MNHEY, CDR2 SVGAGI. This CDR3 has 13 amino acids. The V end was cut by 1 base, the J end by 5 bases, with 9 bases between. For the CDR3, the DNA is TGTGCCAGCAGTTACTTGCAAAAGGACGAGCAGTACTTC. Translation gives CASSYLQKDEQYF.

The rearrangement joins TRBV7-2 to TRBJ2-4; 10 bases map to TRBD1. This CDR3 has 14 amino acids. Trimming took 5 bases from V and 8 from J; bases not matched to a gene: 6. CDR1 SGHTA and CDR2 FQGNSA come from the germline V gene. CDR3 sequence (DNA): TGTGCCAGCAGCGCCCGACAGGGGGCAGACATTCAGTACTTC. Protein product: CASSARQGADIQYF.

CDR3 in DNA: TGCGCCAGCAGCTCATCCGCGGACAGGGCGGTTGAGACCCAGTACTTC. Its protein is CASSSSADRAVETQYF. The chain joins TRBV5-1 to TRBJ2-5; 8 bases are shared with TRBD1. V lost 3 bases and J lost 5; bases outside the gene matches: 12. Germline lookup yields CDR1 SGHRS and CDR2 YFSETQ. CDR3 length equals 16 residues.

A few counts support this clonotype. The chain is built from TRBV20-1 and TRBJ2-7; no definite D call. Germline CDR1 is DFQATT and CDR2 is SNEGSKA (reference sequence). The CDR3 consists of 12 residues. Trimming removed 3 bases from V and 5 bases from J, with 11 bases in between. The CDR3 protein is CSASDQANEQYF. The DNA of the CDR3 is TGCAGTGCTAGCGACCAGGCTAACGAGCAGTACTTC.

This chain uses TRBV2 with TRBJ1-2; 9 nucleotides line up with TRBD1. Germline trimming cut 6 bases from V and 4 bases from J; bases unmatched to any gene: 9. CDR1 SNHLY and CDR2 FYNNEI come from the germline V gene. The CDR3 covers 15 residues. Here the CDR3 DNA reads TGTGCCAGCAGGGAGGCGACAGGGGGGTCCTATGGCTACACCTTC. Its protein is CASREATGGSYGYTF.

This chain connects TRBV19 to TRBJ1-5; D might be TRBD1 (6 bases). The germline V gene has CDR1 LNHDA and CDR2 SQIVND (reference sequence). The CDR3 consists of 14 residues. The V and J ends lost 4 bases and 3 bases respectively, with 10 bases between them. CDR3 bases: TGTGCCAGTAGTACCCTGGGGGCCAATCAGCCCCAGCATTTT. It codes for CASSTLGANQPQHF.

The chain is built from TRBV15 and TRBJ2-5; D perhaps matches TRBD2 (5 bases). V lost 0 bases and J lost 2, with 13 bases in between. The germline gives CDR1 LNHNV, CDR2 YYDKDF (reference sequence). The CDR3 consists of 16 residues. The CDR3 nucleotides are TGTGCCACCAGCAGAGACCCGCGAGGGCCGCAAGAGACCCAGTACTTC. Translated, it gives CATSRDPRGPQETQYF.

J is TRBJ2-1 and V is TRBV6-2 or TRBV6-3; D ambiguous. The CDR3 runs 12 residues. CDR1 and CDR2 from the germline V gene are MNHEY and SVGEGT. V was trimmed by 2 bases and J by 7 bases, leaving 6 bases between them. CDR3 sequence reads: CASSYPRNEQFF. The CDR3 DNA follows: TGTGCCAGCAGTTACCCTAGAAATGAGCAGTTCTTC.

Worth noting for this clonotype: A much bigger clone sits one base away, suggesting this may be a read error. The chain has TRBV20-1 and TRBJ2-7, with D unclear. Germline V lookup: CDR1 DFQATT, CDR2 SNEGSKA (reference sequence). The length of the CDR3 is 13 residues. Trimming took 2 bases from V and 2 from J, leaving 10 bases between them. In DNA form, the CDR3 reads TGCAGTGCTAGATTATCTGACACCTACGAGCAGTACTTC. Translated: CSARLSDTYEQYF.

This clonotype was picked up a small number of times. The chain is built from TRBV5-1 and TRBJ2-1; perhaps TRBD1 as D (6 bases). Trimming pared 7 bases from V and 3 bases from J, leaving 14 bases between. The length of the CDR3 is 14 residues. Germline loops: CDR1 SGHRS, CDR2 YFSETQ. DNA for the CDR3: TGCGCCAGCGACCGGGACACCAACTACAATGAGCAGTTCTTC. Translated: CASDRDTNYNEQFF.

The table lists this clonotype with a few counts. The chain recombines TRBV6-5 with TRBJ1-2; D remains ambiguous. CDR1 MNHEY and CDR2 SVGAGI come from the germline V gene. CDR3 length: 12 amino acids. V lost 2 bases to trimming and J lost 7 bases, with 8 bases between them. The CDR3, as DNA: TGTGCCAGCAGTTACGGGTCTGGTGGCTACACCTTC. It encodes CASSYGSGGYTF.

J is TRBJ2-1 and V is TRBV20-1; 7 nucleotides agree with TRBD2. The CDR3 has 13 amino acids. Germline V gives CDR1 DFQATT, CDR2 SNEGSKA (reference sequence). V lost 4 bases, J lost 12 bases, and 12 bases stayed unmatched. In DNA, the CDR3 is TGCAGTGCTACGGCGGGAGTAATCGGAGGGCAGTTCTTC. Protein: CSATAGVIGGQFF.

The rearrangement uses TRBV18 and TRBJ2-3; 9 nucleotides align to TRBD1. Germline lookup yields CDR1 KGHSH and CDR2 LQKENI. V trimming: 6 bases; J trimming: 4 bases; junction bases outside the gene matches: 11. The CDR3 is made up of 16 amino acids. CDR3 in amino acids: CASSHSPGQGADTQYF. The CDR3 DNA follows: TGTGCCAGCTCTCACAGTCCGGGACAGGGTGCAGATACGCAGTATTTT.

J is TRBJ2-7 and V is TRBV29-1; weak D call: TRBD1 (6 bases). The germline V gene encodes CDR1 SQVTM and CDR2 ANQGSEA. The V end was cut by 2 bases, the J end by 6 bases, with 11 bases between. This CDR3 has 12 amino acids. The DNA of the CDR3 is TGCAGCGTTGAAAACAGGGTGGGCGAGCAGTACTTC. It yields the protein CSVENRVGEQYF.

This clonotype was counted a few times. V usage is TRBV6-1 and J usage is TRBJ2-2; no definite D call. The CDR3 is 14 residues long. Trimming shortened V by 4 bases and J by 6 bases, and 12 bases separated the two germline ends. Germline assignment: CDR1 MNHNS and CDR2 SASEGT. The CDR3 reads CASSVAGLAGELFF. As DNA, the CDR3 is TGTGCCAGCAGTGTCGCCGGTTTGGCCGGGGAGCTGTTTTTT.

V and J are TRBV30 and TRBJ1-6, with a tentative D call TRBD1 (6 bases). Per germline, CDR1 GTSNPN and CDR2 SVGIG (reference sequence). V shed 4 bases and J shed 7 bases, with 11 bases lying between them. This CDR3 is built from 13 residues. CDR3 nucleotide sequence: TGTGCCTGGAACGTTCAGGGGAATTCACCCCTCCACTTT. It translates to CAWNVQGNSPLHF.

Turning to this clonotype: Possible read error: a much larger clone is one base away. J is TRBJ2-7 and V is TRBV27; D tentatively reads TRBD1 or TRBD2 (5 bases each). The CDR3 loop spans 16 amino acids. Germline V gene lookup returns CDR1 MNHEY and CDR2 SMNVEV (reference sequence). The chain's CDR3 is CAGSYSSGTQTYEQYF. In DNA form, the CDR3 reads TGTGCCGGCAGTTACTCCTCCGGGACGCAAACCTACGAGCAGTACTTC.

The sample holds many counts of this clonotype. The chain joins TRBV11-3 to TRBJ2-3, with 7 bases lining up with TRBD1. Per germline, CDR1 SGHNT and CDR2 YENEEA. Unmatched junction bases numbered 3, after V lost 4 bases and J lost 2 bases. This CDR3 has 14 amino acids. The CDR3 reads CASSSGQATDTQYF. The CDR3 DNA reads as TGTGCCAGCAGCTCCGGACAGGCCACAGATACGCAGTATTTT.

V is TRBV29-1 and J is TRBJ2-5, with 14 nucleotides matching TRBD2. This CDR3 contains 15 residues. Germline V gives CDR1 SQVTM, CDR2 ANQGSEA. After removal of 4 bases from V and 5 bases from J, the junction contained 6 bases not matched to a gene. CDR3 sequence: CSVGRLAGGPETQYF. In DNA form, the CDR3 reads TGCAGCGTTGGGAGACTAGCGGGAGGGCCGGAGACCCAGTACTTC.

The chain joins TRBV4-1 to TRBJ2-3; no reliable D call. This CDR3 is 14 amino acids long. Trimming pared 0 bases from V and 5 bases from J, leaving 9 bases between. Germline CDR1 is MGHRA and CDR2 is YSYEKL. The CDR3 is CASSQDQYGDTQYF. As DNA, the CDR3 is TGCGCCAGCAGCCAAGATCAATACGGAGATACGCAGTATTTT.

The chain links TRBV3-1 to TRBJ2-7; 9 bases match TRBD2. CDR1 is LGHDT and CDR2 is YNNKEL in the germline V gene (reference sequence). The CDR3 has 15 amino acids. The V segment lost 1 base and the J segment 2 bases; nucleotides outside the gene matches: 3. The DNA for the CDR3 is TGTGCCAGCAGCCAAGGGTCTAGCGGGACCTACGAGCAGTACTTC. As protein: CASSQGSSGTYEQYF.

This clonotype turned up a few times. The chain employs TRBV4-1 and TRBJ2-1; 8 bases are a match to TRBD2. This CDR3 contains 17 residues. V shed 3 bases, J shed 6 bases, and the junction held 13 bases outside the gene matches. Germline V lookup: CDR1 MGHRA, CDR2 YSYEKL. In nucleotides, the CDR3 is TGCGCCAGCAGCCAGGTTCCGGGACTAGGGAGGGGCAATGAGCAGTTCTTC. Its protein is CASSQVPGLGRGNEQFF.

This clonotype appeared once. The gene calls are TRBV4-3 and TRBJ1-2, with D perhaps TRBD1 (5 bases). The CDR3 has 12 residues. The germline V gene has CDR1 LGHNA and CDR2 YSLEER. The CDR3 nucleotides are TGCGCAAGTGGGGGGGTTAACTATGGCTACACCTTC. This encodes CASGGVNYGYTF.

Points on this clonotype: Compared with germline, one end of the junction differs, possibly owing to a read error. The chain joins TRBV7-3 to TRBJ2-3; TRBD2 aligns across 9 bases. Germline V gene data show CDR1 as SGHTA and CDR2 as FQGTGA. The length of the CDR3 is 13 residues. This CDR3 is CTSSLAGVDTQYF. The CDR3 DNA sequence: TGTACCAGCAGCTTAGCGGGAGTAGATACGCAGTATTTT.